This TCR beta chain was retrieved from a study of T cell responses to AZD1222 COVID-19 vaccine. Study-level findings and limits: The span of vaccine-associated CD4 TCRs extended across spike, with dominance at 160-218 and 743-854. White British donors predominated, females outnumbered males, and clonal diversity was possibly underestimated. Sampling captured repertoires only after the peak T cell response. Seropositivity was recorded at baseline in only a handful of AZD1222 recipients.

About this clone itself: As yet, its antigen is unknown.

The method was immunoSEQ multiplex PCR; TCRdb's version includes in-frame clones alone and lacks a portion of them. Among about 160,000 clones listed, about 91% were seen once. The receptor comes from an adult in good health. The input for sequencing was peripheral blood, taken on day 0 of MenACWY control vaccination.

The CDR3 nucleotides read TGTGCCAGCAGCTCAGGGCCGGGGAGCTCTGGAAACACCATATATTTT. Amino acid sequence: CASSSGPGSSGNTIYF. V usage is TRBV7-6 and J usage is TRBJ1-3, with D perhaps matching TRBD1 (5 bases). In germline, CDR1 is SGHVS, CDR2 FNYEAQ. The CDR3 length is 16 residues. The V end was cut by 4 bases, the J end by 0 bases, with 13 bases between.